This T cell receptor (beta chain) appears in the sequencing data of a study of regulatory T cells in long-lasting Graves disease. General study results and limits: Persistent disease showed a preference for TRBV28, TRBJ1-2 and TRBJ2-5.

Time point in this sample: newly diagnosed GD, antithyroid drugs for less than 3 months. Researchers made the TCR library from RNA that was extracted from PBMCs. About this clonotype itself: As yet, its antigen is unknown.

This CDR3 contains 13 residues. V was clipped by 11 bases and J by 4 bases, with 14 bases between them. Germline loops: CDR1 MNHNS, CDR2 SASEGT. Library construction for TCR beta used iRepertoire HTBI primers and Arm-PCR of CDR3 regions. TCRdb processed the multiplex PCR reads anew with MiXCR; each CDR3 protein has one entry. The table records 350,000 to 400,000 distinct CDR3 sequences, around 16% of them present only once. The data also belong to a second study, concerning T cells in Graves' hyperthyroidism and ophthalmopathy. From that report: RT-PCR in the first round (using the HTBI primer set) targeted the TCR CDR3. Most thyroid-expanded clonotypes above 0.001 were also found in blood.

This specimen consisted of peripheral blood mononuclear cells (PBMCs), obtained at new diagnosis, from a patient treated with antithyroid drugs. The origin of this receptor is a woman between 18 and 30 years old with Graves disease. The V and J genes are TRBV6-1 and TRBJ2-2; the D gene is possibly TRBD2 (6 bases). The CDR3 coding sequence is TGTGCCTCCTTACGGCGGGGCACCGGGGAGCTGTTTTTT. Translating it yields CASLRRGTGELFF.